These 30 T cell receptor beta chains were all obtained from the same sample, sequenced in a study of memory CD4+ T cells and cytomegalovirus serostatus (dated by TCRdb to about 2019). Preparation of the library involved the immunoSEQ multiplex PCR assay. TCRdb's version of the immuneACCESS table is confined to in-frame rearrangements and falls short of the full clone set. An unresolved V gene accounts for under half of the shortfall where checked; the remainder is of unknown origin. For this sample the table gives about 82,000 clones, of which less than 90% were detected only once. The leading ten clones occupy around 0.78% of the sample. Single viable CD3+CD4+CD8-CD45RO+ cells were sorted as memory CD4+ T cells on a FACSAria II. The sequencing input was memory CD4+ T cells from blood. The receptor set was obtained from an adult in good health and CMV-seronegative.

The rearrangement uses TRBV6-6 and TRBJ1-2, with TRBD1 matching 7 bases. This CDR3 contains 13 residues. V gave up 6 bases and J gave up 8 bases; unmatched junction bases: 9. Germline values: CDR1 MNHNY, CDR2 SVGAGI (reference sequence). The CDR3 DNA reads TGTGCCAGCAGGCCTACAGGGGAGGGGGGCTACACCTTC. Translating it yields CASRPTGEGGYTF.

This chain joins TRBV7-9 and TRBJ2-7; 7 bases line up with TRBD1. The CDR3 totals 15 residues. J gave up 4 bases and V 5 bases, and 11 bases lay outside the gene matches. Germline assignment: CDR1 SEHNR and CDR2 FQNEAQ (reference sequence). CDR3 nucleotide sequence: TGTGCCAGCAGCGAGGGTGACAGGGCAGAGTACGAGCAGTACTTC. Protein sequence: CASSEGDRAEYEQYF.

The CDR3 loop reads CASSAVAETQYF. CDR3 DNA: TGCGCCAGCAGTGCTGTCGCGGAGACCCAGTACTTC. The gene calls are TRBV10-2 and TRBJ2-5; D is unresolved. The germline V and J ends were trimmed by 4 bases and 5 bases, with 8 bases remaining between them. Germline lookup yields CDR1 WSHSY and CDR2 SAAADI. CDR3 size: 12 residues.

This clone appeared a few times. The chain carries TRBV19 and TRBJ2-2; perhaps TRBD2 as D (7 bases). Germline V gene sequence: CDR1 LNHDA, CDR2 SQIVND (reference sequence). V was cut by 7 bases and J by 4 bases, with 13 bases left in between. The CDR3 runs 14 residues. CDR3 DNA: TGTGCCAGTACCCGGGGGGCCGGCACCGGGGAGCTGTTTTTT. This codes for CASTRGAGTGELFF.

The J gene is TRBJ1-1, the V gene TRBV29-1; 7 bases match TRBD1. V lost 7 bases and J lost 3; bases outside the gene matches: 8. Germline V gives CDR1 SQVTM, CDR2 ANQGSEA. The CDR3 spans 13 residues. Written as DNA, the CDR3 is TGCAGCGCCGAGGGGGCGAGGTACACTGAAGCTTTCTTT. Translated, it gives CSAEGARYTEAFF.

This chain joins TRBV11-2 and TRBJ1-5, with D unclear. V was cut by 5 bases and J by 0 bases, with 8 bases left in between. This CDR3 is 14 amino acids long. From germline, CDR1 is SGHAT and CDR2 FQNNGV. The CDR3 region is CASSQGYSNQPQHF. The CDR3 DNA follows: TGTGCCAGCAGCCAAGGGTATAGCAATCAGCCCCAGCATTTT.

The gene calls are TRBV5-1 and TRBJ1-1, with 7 positions matching TRBD1. Germline CDR1 SGHRS, CDR2 YFSETQ. The CDR3 totals 14 residues. Germline trimming cut 0 bases from V and 7 bases from J; bases unmatched to any gene: 6. The CDR3 sequence is CASSLAGDSFEAFF. DNA of the CDR3: TGCGCCAGCAGCTTGGCAGGGGACAGCTTTGAAGCTTTCTTT.

The V and J genes are TRBV27 and TRBJ2-5; D possibly corresponds to TRBD2 (6 bases). Germline CDR1 is MNHEY and CDR2 is SMNVEV (reference sequence). There are 15 residues in the CDR3. The V and J ends lost 7 bases and 4 bases respectively, with 19 bases between them. The CDR3 DNA sequence: TGTGCCAGCAAAGCCCCCCGACTAGATACAGAGACCCAGTACTTC. Translation gives CASKAPRLDTETQYF.

The chain is built from TRBV7-9 and TRBJ1-4; unclear D gene. In germline, CDR1 is SEHNR, CDR2 FQNEAQ (reference sequence). V dropped 4 bases and J dropped 5 bases, with 14 bases sitting between them. The CDR3 is made up of 15 amino acids. Here the CDR3 DNA reads TGTGCCAGCAGCTACGACCTGTCCGGAAATGAAAAACTGTTTTTT. This codes for CASSYDLSGNEKLFF.

This chain links TRBV7-9 with TRBJ1-3, with D possibly being TRBD1 (5 bases). This CDR3 comprises 16 residues. V was clipped by 0 bases and J by 2 bases, with 11 bases between them. CDR1 and CDR2 from the germline V gene are SEHNR and FQNEAQ (reference sequence). CDR3 amino acids: CASSLAWGIAGNTIYF. The CDR3 DNA follows: TGTGCCAGCAGCTTAGCGTGGGGGATAGCTGGAAACACCATATATTTT.

The chain's CDR3 is CASSRAGQGSYEQYF. Written as DNA, the CDR3 is TGTGCCAGCAGTCGGGCGGGACAGGGTTCCTACGAGCAGTACTTC. The chain has TRBV28 and TRBJ2-7; TRBD1 matches 9 bases. With 5 bases clipped from V and 1 base from J, the junction kept 6 bases outside the gene matches. CDR3 size: 15 residues. Per germline, CDR1 MDHEN and CDR2 SYDVKM.

This chain connects TRBV10-2 to TRBJ1-2; possible D gene TRBD1, 6 bases. Germline V gene lookup returns CDR1 WSHSY and CDR2 SAAADI. The CDR3 loop spans 16 amino acids. V shed 1 base and J shed 2 bases, with 14 bases lying between them. This chain's CDR3 is CASSEFGGSENYGYTF. In DNA, the CDR3 is TGCGCCAGCAGTGAGTTTGGGGGCAGTGAGAACTATGGCTACACCTTC.

The V gene is TRBV6-6, the J gene TRBJ1-6, with D unclear. Trimming took 6 bases from V and 6 from J, leaving 15 bases between them. The CDR3 covers 15 residues. The germline V gene encodes CDR1 MNHNY and CDR2 SVGAGI (reference sequence). The CDR3 here is CASSLGGSFNSPLHF. The DNA for the CDR3 is TGTGCCAGCAGCCTCGGAGGCAGCTTTAATTCACCCCTCCACTTT.

This sequence joins TRBV25-1 and TRBJ1-2, with D perhaps TRBD1 (5 bases). Germline V gene sequence: CDR1 MGHDK, CDR2 SYGVNS. The V end lost 2 bases, the J end lost 4 bases, and 8 bases lay between the germline ends. This CDR3 has 13 amino acids. The CDR3 DNA sequence: TGTGCCAGCAGTGAAGGGACGCTCTATGGCTACACCTTC. Its translation: CASSEGTLYGYTF.

This clone has just a few counts. The rearrangement joins TRBV2 to TRBJ2-7, with D tentatively TRBD1 or TRBD2 (6 bases each). V was pared by 9 bases and J by 7 bases, with 19 bases between. The germline V gene encodes CDR1 SNHLY and CDR2 FYNNEI. The CDR3 is 13 residues long. CDR3 sequence (DNA): TGTGCCAGTGCGGGACATCCATCCCTAGAGCAGTACTTC. The encoded protein is CASAGHPSLEQYF.

The chain combines TRBV25-1 with TRBJ2-2, with D perhaps TRBD1 (5 bases). V was cut by 6 bases and J by 4 bases, with 9 bases left in between. Per the germline V gene, CDR1 is MGHDK and CDR2 is SYGVNS. The CDR3 consists of 13 residues. CDR3 protein: CASRKTVTGELFF. The CDR3 DNA sequence: TGTGCCAGCAGGAAGACAGTCACCGGGGAGCTGTTTTTT.

The chain is built from TRBV9 and TRBJ1-1; 8 bases map to TRBD1. Per the germline V gene, CDR1 is SGDLS and CDR2 is YYNGEE. CDR3 size: 14 residues. V gave up 4 bases and J gave up 4 bases; unmatched junction bases: 6. CDR3 loop: CASSKRQGSTEAFF. CDR3 in DNA: TGTGCCAGCAGCAAACGACAGGGGAGCACTGAAGCTTTCTTT. The full variable domain, with the rest looked up from reference TRBV9 and TRBJ1-1, is DSGVTQTPKHLITATGQRVTLRCSPRSGDLSVYWYQQSLDQGLQFLIQYYNGEERAKGNILERFSAQQFPDLHSELNLSSLELGDSALYFCASSKRQGSTEAFFGQGTRLTVV.

This clone came up a few times. The rearrangement links TRBV25-1 to TRBJ1-1, with a possible D match to TRBD1 (5 bases). CDR3 length: 14 residues. With 5 bases removed from V and 1 base from J, the gap between germline ends came to 11 bases. Germline loops: CDR1 MGHDK, CDR2 SYGVNS. The CDR3 DNA reads as TGTGCCAGCAGTCCCTCGACAGCGAACACTGAAGCTTTCTTT. Protein: CASSPSTANTEAFF.

V is TRBV2 and J is TRBJ2-5; TRBD1 or TRBD2 may be the D gene (6 bases each). The CDR3 runs to 15 residues. V was trimmed by 3 bases and J by 1 base, leaving 12 bases between them. CDR1 SNHLY and CDR2 FYNNEI come from the germline V gene. The chain's CDR3 is CASSDLGGFQETQYF. The CDR3 DNA sequence: TGTGCCAGCAGTGACTTAGGGGGGTTCCAAGAGACCCAGTACTTC.

V usage is TRBV19 and J usage is TRBJ2-3; 7 bases map to TRBD1. This CDR3 region has 16 residues. J lost 0 bases, V lost 6 bases, and 9 bases had no gene match. CDR1 is LNHDA and CDR2 is SQIVND in the germline V gene (reference sequence). CDR3 DNA sequence: TGTGCCAGTAGCCATGGGACAGCCTCTAGCACAGATACGCAGTATTTT. Its protein product is CASSHGTASSTDTQYF.

The V gene is TRBV11-2, the J gene TRBJ1-1, with no clear D. This CDR3 has 14 residues. Germline CDR1 is SGHAT and CDR2 is FQNNGV. V was pared by 4 bases and J by 4 bases, with 13 bases between. CDR3 nucleotide sequence: TGTGCCAGCAGCTATTTGGACCGGACCACTGAAGCTTTCTTT. This encodes CASSYLDRTTEAFF.

The CDR3 DNA sequence: TGCGCCAGCAGGAGAGAAGTTGATTCTGGCACCTTC. Translation: CASRREVDSGTF. This rearrangement joins TRBV10-2 to TRBJ1-2; D gene unclear. Germline V CDR1 and CDR2: WSHSY, SAAADI. The CDR3 is 12 residues long. Trimming left V 6 bases short and J 13 bases short, with 18 bases between.

This chain uses TRBV7-2 with TRBJ2-5; D possibly corresponds to TRBD2 (6 bases). The CDR3 has 13 residues. V was pared by 0 bases and J by 5 bases, with 7 bases between. CDR1 is SGHTA and CDR2 is FQGNSA in the germline V gene. The CDR3 reads CASSLAGGETQYF. CDR3 in DNA: TGTGCCAGCAGCTTAGCTGGAGGGGAGACCCAGTACTTC.

This clone appeared a single time. The rearrangement links TRBV29-1 to TRBJ2-1; TRBD2 agrees at 12 bases. Germline CDR1 and CDR2: SQVTM and ANQGSEA. The CDR3 extends over 14 amino acids. With V trimmed by 4 bases and J by 4 bases, 2 bases remained unmatched. This CDR3 is CSVAGLAGYNEQFF. In nucleotides, the CDR3 is TGCAGCGTTGCCGGACTAGCGGGGTACAATGAGCAGTTCTTC.

This clone was seen just once. The chain employs TRBV10-3 and TRBJ1-5; D is undetermined. The germline V gene has CDR1 ENHRY and CDR2 SYGVKD. The CDR3 runs 14 residues. The ends were cut back, 6 bases at V and 0 bases at J, with 9 bases in the middle. This CDR3 is CAIRDGDSNQPQHF. CDR3 DNA: TGTGCCATCAGGGACGGGGATAGCAATCAGCCCCAGCATTTT.

The chain couples TRBV18 to TRBJ1-5, with TRBD1 matching over 7 bases. CDR1 and CDR2 (germline): KGHSH, LQKENI. Trimming cost V 1 base and J 4 bases; bases outside gene matches: 7. This CDR3 has 16 amino acids. The CDR3 loop is CASSPRDRKGNQPQHF. CDR3 bases: TGTGCCAGCTCACCACGGGACAGAAAGGGGAATCAGCCCCAGCATTTT.

The CDR3: CASSPQETQYF. In DNA form, the CDR3 reads TGTGCCAGCAGCCCGCAAGAGACCCAGTACTTC. The V call is TRBV11-2, the J call TRBJ2-5, with unresolved D. Trimming left V 5 bases short and J 2 bases short, with 3 bases between. The CDR3 is 11 residues long. CDR1 SGHAT and CDR2 FQNNGV come from the germline V gene. Full variable domain (missing parts from reference TRBV11-2 and TRBJ2-5): EAGVAQSPRYKIIEKRQSVAFWCNPISGHATLYWYQQILGQGPKLLIQFQNNGVVDDSQLPKDRFSAERLKGVDSTLKIQPAKLEDSAVYLCASSPQETQYFGPGTRLLVL.

CDR3 sequence: CASSEAGQGSQPSSYEQYF. CDR3 coding DNA: TGCGCCAGCAGTGAGGCCGGCCAGGGTTCGCAGCCGAGCTCCTACGAGCAGTACTTC. The rearrangement uses TRBV10-1 and TRBJ2-7; perhaps TRBD1 as D (5 bases). The CDR3 length is 19 residues. V gave up 2 bases and J gave up 0 bases, with 23 bases separating them. Germline CDR1 reads WNHNN; CDR2 reads SYGVQD (reference sequence).

CDR3 amino acids: CASSWAGGETQYF. The CDR3 region has the DNA TGCGCCAGCAGTTGGGCTGGAGGGGAGACCCAGTACTTC. The chain recombines TRBV5-1 with TRBJ2-5; possibly TRBD2 for D (6 bases). The CDR3 loop spans 13 amino acids. Germline CDR1 is SGHRS and CDR2 is YFSETQ. V gave up 5 bases and J gave up 5 bases, with 13 bases separating them.

The gene calls are TRBV29-1 and TRBJ2-7; D is perhaps TRBD1 (5 bases). Germline lookup yields CDR1 SQVTM and CDR2 ANQGSEA. The CDR3 is made up of 12 amino acids. V was pared by 3 bases and J by 2 bases, with 8 bases between. Written as DNA, the CDR3 is TGCAGCGTTGAGACACAGGCCTACGAGCAGTACTTC. This sequence encodes CSVETQAYEQYF.